One sample yielded the 15 T cell receptor beta chains listed below, sequenced in a study of human T cells and chemical hapten exposure. TCRdb processed the RACE reads anew with MiXCR; each CDR3 protein has one entry. The sample yields 70,000 to 90,000 distinct CDR3 sequences, roughly 10% seen once. Sample time point: patch test 3, about 24 weeks after DPC sensitization. The treatment denotes: therapeutic diphenylcyclopropenone sensitization with weekly scalp DPC. The sequencing used whole blood, collected in connection with sensitization to the hapten diphenylcyclopropenone (DPC). Every receptor here comes from a woman aged 50 to 60 with alopecia areata. Some clones in this sample may be carry-over from other donors' samples.

The sample holds many counts of this clonotype. J is TRBJ2-5 and V is TRBV7-2; 7 positions agree with TRBD2. The V gene's germline CDR1 is SGHTA and CDR2 FQGNSA. V was pared by 4 bases and J by 1 base, with 3 bases of the junction left unmatched. This CDR3 comprises 14 residues. Here the CDR3 reads CASSSQRGQETQYF. The CDR3 region has the DNA TGTGCCAGCAGCTCCCAGCGGGGCCAAGAGACCCAGTACTTC. Together with reference TRBV7-2 and TRBJ2-5, the CDR3 gives the full variable domain: GAGVSQSPSNKVTEKGKDVELRCDPISGHTALYWYRQSLGQGLEFLIYFQGNSAPDKSGLPSDRFSAERTGGSVSTLTIQRTQQEDSAVYLCASSSQRGQETQYFGPGTRLLVL.

This clonotype was recorded at least ten times. The rearrangement uses TRBV29-1 and TRBJ2-3; D is tentatively TRBD1 or TRBD2 (6 bases each). This CDR3 has 13 amino acids. Trimming cost V 6 bases and J 6 bases, with 16 bases left between them. Germline CDR1 and CDR2: SQVTM and ANQGSEA. The CDR3 nucleotides are TGCAGCGTGGGGCCTCAGGGGAGGGATACGCAGTATTTT. Its translation: CSVGPQGRDTQYF.

The sample holds many counts of this clonotype. The chain has TRBV7-9 and TRBJ1-2; D perhaps matches TRBD1 (5 bases). CDR3 length: 12 amino acids. From germline, CDR1 is SEHNR and CDR2 FQNEAQ (reference sequence). V shed 5 bases and J shed 6 bases, with 10 bases lying between them. CDR3 DNA sequence: TGTGCCAGCAGCCCCGACAGTCATGGCTACACCTTC. Translation gives CASSPDSHGYTF.

There are a few counts of this clonotype. The CDR3 sequence is CSARRLHDRSYNEQFF. The CDR3 DNA follows: TGCAGTGCTAGGAGGCTTCATGACCGCTCCTACAATGAGCAGTTCTTC. V gene TRBV20-1 combines with J gene TRBJ2-1; D remains unclear. Germline V gene sequence: CDR1 DFQATT, CDR2 SNEGSKA (reference sequence). The length of the CDR3 is 16 residues. V was shortened by 3 bases and J by 0 bases, with 15 bases between the two germline ends.

This chain joins TRBV28 and TRBJ2-7; D may be TRBD2 (6 bases). This CDR3 spans 15 amino acids. Germline loops: CDR1 MDHEN, CDR2 SYDVKM. Trimming shortened V by 5 bases and J by 4 bases, and 18 bases separated the two germline ends. The CDR3 DNA sequence: TGTGCCAGCAGTCCCCGACTAGGGCTTTTATACGAGCAGTACTTC. Translation: CASSPRLGLLYEQYF. Full variable domain (remainder filled in from reference TRBV28 and TRBJ2-7): DVKVTQSSRYLVKRTGEKVFLECVQDMDHENMFWYRQDPGLGLRLIYFSYDVKMKEKGDIPEGYSVSREKKERFSLILESASTNQTSMYLCASSPRLGLLYEQYFGPGTRLTVT.

This clonotype was counted ten times or more. The genes are TRBV20-1 and TRBJ1-2; D possibly corresponds to TRBD1 (6 bases). Trimming took 8 bases from V and 8 from J, leaving 12 bases between them. The CDR3 totals 10 residues. Germline CDR1 is DFQATT and CDR2 is SNEGSKA (reference sequence). The CDR3: CSLGGGGYTF. CDR3 nucleotide sequence: TGCAGTCTAGGAGGGGGGGGCTACACCTTC.

This clonotype was found many times. The V and J genes are TRBV30 and TRBJ1-1, with D tentatively TRBD1 (6 bases). The V and J ends lost 5 bases and 7 bases respectively, with 8 bases between them. The CDR3 extends over 10 amino acids. Germline-derived CDR1 and CDR2 are GTSNPN and SVGIG (reference sequence). DNA for the CDR3: TGTGCCTGGCGGACAGTTGAAGCTTTCTTT. Translated, it gives CAWRTVEAFF.

The genes are TRBV9 and TRBJ2-2; D unresolved. V lost 1 base and J lost 5, with 6 bases in between. CDR1 SGDLS and CDR2 YYNGEE come from the germline V gene. The CDR3 runs to 13 residues. For the CDR3, the DNA is TGTGCCAGCAGCGTAACCTGGACCGGGGAGCTGTTTTTT. It codes for CASSVTWTGELFF.

This clonotype appeared a few times. V is TRBV10-3 and J is TRBJ1-1; perhaps TRBD1 as D (6 bases). Germline values: CDR1 ENHRY, CDR2 SYGVKD. The ends were cut back, 10 bases at V and 11 bases at J, with 17 bases in the middle. The CDR3 runs 11 residues. The CDR3 DNA sequence: TGTGCCACCTCCTCGGGGGCCCCGGCTTTCTTT. Its translation: CATSSGAPAFF.

In the case of this clonotype: This may be a read error, as it is one base from a much larger clone. The CDR3 ends on some other residue instead of the conserved phenylalanine or tryptophan, so this is likely a read error. V gene TRBV11-1 combines with J gene TRBJ1-2; D may be TRBD1 (6 bases). Trimming stripped 2 bases from V and 7 bases from J, with 11 bases between. The V gene's germline CDR1 is SGHAT and CDR2 FQDESV (reference sequence). There are 13 residues in the CDR3. CDR3 loop: CASSLNREPGYTS. The CDR3 DNA reads TGTGCCAGCAGCTTAAACAGGGAACCTGGCTACACCTCC.

The table lists this clonotype with a few counts. The chain couples TRBV6-2 or TRBV6-3 to TRBJ2-7; either TRBD1 or TRBD2 may supply D (6 bases each). The CDR3 extends over 16 amino acids. V was shortened by 6 bases and J by 0 bases, with 18 bases between the two germline ends. The germline gives CDR1 MNHEY, CDR2 SVGEGT. The CDR3 DNA reads TGTGCCAGCAGAGCAGGGGCGGAGCGGGTCTCCTACGAGCAGTACTTC. Amino acids: CASRAGAERVSYEQYF.

The chain employs TRBV7-2 and TRBJ2-4; perhaps TRBD2 as D (6 bases). CDR3 length: 14 amino acids. Germline V gene sequence: CDR1 SGHTA, CDR2 FQGNSA. The V gene lost 5 bases and the J gene lost 8 bases, with 16 bases spanning the gap. Here the CDR3 DNA reads TGTGCCAGCAGCCTGGGACTGGTTGTAGACATTCAGTACTTC. It is translated as CASSLGLVVDIQYF. Drawing the rest from reference TRBV7-2 and TRBJ2-4, the complete variable domain is GAGVSQSPSNKVTEKGKDVELRCDPISGHTALYWYRQSLGQGLEFLIYFQGNSAPDKSGLPSDRFSAERTGGSVSTLTIQRTQQEDSAVYLCASSLGLVVDIQYFGAGTRLSVL.

There are a few counts of this clonotype. The chain links TRBV29-1 to TRBJ2-7; 9 bases match TRBD1. The V and J ends lost 7 bases and 6 bases, in that order; junction bases with no gene match: 4. From germline, CDR1 is SQVTM and CDR2 ANQGSEA. This CDR3 region has 11 residues. The CDR3 protein is CSGTGEGEQYF. In DNA form, the CDR3 reads TGCAGCGGGACAGGGGAGGGCGAGCAGTACTTC.

This clonotype was counted many times. The chain recombines TRBV29-1 with TRBJ2-5; the D is unclear. The germline CDR1 and CDR2 sequences are SQVTM and ANQGSEA. The CDR3 covers 12 residues. V lost 4 bases and J 2 bases, leaving 8 bases between the germline ends. In nucleotides, the CDR3 is TGCAGCGTTGCGGACGGACAAGAGACCCAGTACTTC. It codes for CSVADGQETQYF. Full variable domain (rest looked up from reference TRBV29-1 and TRBJ2-5): SAVISQKPSRDICQRGTSLTIQCQVDSQVTMMFWYRQQPGQSLTLIATANQGSEATYESGFVIDKFPISRPNLTFSTLTVSNMSPEDSSIYLCSVADGQETQYFGPGTRLLVL.

This clonotype came up many times. The chain is built from TRBV20-1 and TRBJ2-7, with D perhaps given as TRBD1 or TRBD2 (6 bases each). The CDR3 consists of 19 residues. CDR1 and CDR2 from the germline V gene are DFQATT and SNEGSKA (reference sequence). The germline V and J ends were trimmed by 3 bases and 2 bases, with 29 bases remaining between them. The CDR3 sequence: CSARRGADPANRTPYEQYF. Here the CDR3 DNA reads TGCAGTGCTAGGAGGGGGGCGGATCCCGCGAACCGTACCCCCTACGAGCAGTACTTC.